This T cell receptor beta chain was retrieved from a study of blood T cell repertoires in COVID-19 (dated by TCRdb to 2018 to 2020). Broadly, across the study: Collaborator samples came from the United States, Italy and Spain and covered acute and convalescent phases of COVID-19. The prospective study material was composed of cDNA or gDNA derived from T cells, B-cell-depleted T cells, or PBMCs. Deeply sampled blood TCRbeta repertoires from subjects exposed to, actively infected with, or recovered from COVID-19 were included in the dataset. The repertoires were released in a freely available public database meant as a resource for research on the immune response to SARS-CoV-2. Samples came from the ongoing ImmuneRACE study (first 160 participants) plus 1,254 subjects from 6 global collaborators. Nearly every sample came with metadata listing a de-identified subject ID, COVID-19 status, age in years and sex. Where available, HLA class I and class II types were taken from metadata supplied by the sample provider and were not determined by assay-based typing.

The full study reports these points: The quantity of clinical and demographic metadata differed by source and by participant and was supplied without curation.

The CDR3 goes from the cysteine to the phenylalanine over 16 residues. The entry retains the CDR3 DNA only, 48 bases that are in frame from base 1. The germline V gene supplies CDR1 SNHLY and CDR2 FYNNEI. V is trimmed back by 1 base and J by 4 bases, and the junction contains 9 bases that no gene match accounts for. TCRbeta CDR3 regions were amplified from genomic DNA using the immunoSEQ Assay, a bias-controlled multiplex PCR. On the study's bioinformatics: Nucleated cell counts per sample were estimated from amplification of reference gene primers within the assay. Sequence reads were collapsed and filtered to measure the absolute abundance of every unique TCRbeta CDR3 rearrangement. For each sample, productive Simpson clonality was calculated as the square root of Simpson's diversity index over productive rearrangements. TCRdb stores this immuneACCESS table with in-frame sequences only. Part of the clones is absent; in the studies checked, under half of the shortfall reflects unresolved V genes, and no reason is known for the rest. V and J calls and clone size are those listed in that table; D and trimming were worked out from the DNA. A total of 110,000 to 150,000 clones appear in this sample, around 85% of them only once. The ten biggest clones cover 2.5% to 3.5% of the sample.

Points on this clone: Its specific antigen is unknown. No qualities accompany the bases; no much larger clone lies one base away.

Whole blood was collected in K2EDTA tubes by collaborating institutions according to the institutions' own protocols. Collaborator samples were shipped for TCRbeta analysis as frozen whole blood, isolated PBMCs, or DNA extracted from either sample type. Sequenced material: peripheral blood. This clonotype was sampled from a middle-aged man with acute or convalescent COVID-19. This receptor chain uses TRBV2 and TRBJ1-2; TRBD1 matches 7 bases in the middle. The CDR3 reads CASSEVQGRRSYGYTF. The sequenced DNA: TGTGCCAGCAGTGAAGTACAGGGGAGGCGAAGCTATGGCTACACCTTC.